This T cell receptor (beta chain) was found in a study of T-cell memory formation after mild COVID-19. Study-level background: Largely donor-specific TCR clusters were found.

5'RACE, which relied on constant-segment primers, yielded TCR alpha and TCR beta cDNA libraries carrying sample barcodes and UMIs. TCRdb independently ran MiXCR on the 5' RACE reads; one entry per CDR3 protein. The sample includes approximately 45,000 distinct CDR3 sequences, 6% to 7% of them seen just once. The study's findings and limits: Later expanders leaned CD4+, whereas day 15 to 85 contracting clones were balanced CD4/CD8. Pre-infection memory showed some responding clones, and this suggested that cross-reactive memory joined.

The CDR3 sequence is 15 residues long. Germline values: CDR1 LNHNV, CDR2 YYDKDF (reference sequence). Trimming cost V 1 base and J 5 bases, with 12 bases left between them. This clonotype has more than one count but fewer than ten. Its antigen remains unidentified. The TCR was taken from an adult who had mild COVID-19 (a few samples of this study predate the infection). Cell type and time point are not known. Source material: PBMCs or a T cell subset sorted from them (not recorded which). The chain uses TRBV15 and TRBJ1-5, with D tentatively TRBD1 (6 bases). In DNA, the CDR3 is TGTGCCACCAGCAGAGGCAACAGGGAGGATCAGCCCCAGCATTTT. Its translation: CATSRGNREDQPQHF.